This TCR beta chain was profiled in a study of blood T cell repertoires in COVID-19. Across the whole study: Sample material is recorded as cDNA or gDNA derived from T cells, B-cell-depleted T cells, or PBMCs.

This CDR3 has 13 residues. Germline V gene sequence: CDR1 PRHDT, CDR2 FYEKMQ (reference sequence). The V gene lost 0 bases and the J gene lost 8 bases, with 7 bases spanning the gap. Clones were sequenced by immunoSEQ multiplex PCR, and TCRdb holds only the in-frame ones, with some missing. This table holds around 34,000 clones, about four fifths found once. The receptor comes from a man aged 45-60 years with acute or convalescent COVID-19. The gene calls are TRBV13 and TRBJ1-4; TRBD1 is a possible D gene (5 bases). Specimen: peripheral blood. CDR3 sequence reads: CASSLGTAEKLFF. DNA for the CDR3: TGTGCCAGCAGCTTAGGGACAGCCGAAAAACTGTTTTTT.